This passage covers 11 T cell receptor beta chains from one sample sequenced in a study of blood T cell repertoires in COVID-19. The repertoire was sequenced with immunoSEQ multiplex PCR; TCRdb's copy has only in-frame clones and lacks some. The repertoire consists of more than 150,000 clones, with around four fifths occurring once and the leading ten covering roughly 8%. The sequenced material came from PBMCs or T cells enriched from blood (not recorded which). These receptors all come from a woman in her fifties or sixties who had recovered from COVID-19.

This chain connects TRBV7-3 to TRBJ2-1, with D tentatively TRBD2 (5 bases). The CDR3 spans 15 residues. V lost 3 bases, J lost 0 bases, and 9 bases lay in between. The germline V gene encodes CDR1 SGHTA and CDR2 FQGTGA. In nucleotides, the CDR3 is TGTGCCAGCAGCTTGAGGGAGAGCTCCTACAATGAGCAGTTCTTC. Protein sequence: CASSLRESSYNEQFF.

The chain recombines TRBV2 with TRBJ2-1; the D is unclear. The CDR3 spans 13 residues. From germline, CDR1 is SNHLY and CDR2 FYNNEI. The V end was cut by 7 bases, the J end by 7 bases, with 14 bases between. CDR3 amino acids: CASTSQWSNEQFF. The CDR3 DNA follows: TGTGCCAGCACCTCCCAGTGGAGTAATGAGCAGTTCTTC.

The J gene is TRBJ2-2, the V gene TRBV9, with 7 bases fitting TRBD1. Germline V gives CDR1 SGDLS, CDR2 YYNGEE. J was trimmed by 5 bases and V by 0 bases; bases with no gene match: 7. The CDR3 has 16 amino acids. As DNA, the CDR3 is TGTGCCAGCAGCGTAGGAGGGGCAGGGGGAACCGGGGAGCTGTTTTTT. Its translation: CASSVGGAGGTGELFF.

The V call is TRBV5-1, the J call TRBJ2-3; no reliable D call. The CDR3 totals 13 residues. Germline V CDR1 and CDR2: SGHRS, YFSETQ. V lost 4 bases to trimming and J lost 3 bases, with 9 bases between them. CDR3 amino acids: CASSVDGTDTQYF. The CDR3 DNA reads TGCGCCAGCAGCGTAGATGGTACAGATACGCAGTATTTT.

V and J are TRBV2 and TRBJ2-2, with D maybe TRBD1 (5 bases). This CDR3 contains 14 residues. CDR1 SNHLY and CDR2 FYNNEI come from the germline V gene. V shed 5 bases and J shed 7 bases, with 14 bases lying between them. The CDR3 spells CASSPNARGGELFF. The DNA for the CDR3 is TGTGCCAGCAGTCCTAATGCTAGGGGCGGGGAGCTGTTTTTT.

This clone was found a few times. The rearrangement uses TRBV3-1 (or the pseudogene TRBV3-2) and TRBJ2-2, with 10 bases aligning to TRBD2. The CDR3 runs 16 residues. V lost 7 bases, J lost 1 base, and 6 bases stayed unmatched. Per the germline V gene, CDR1 is LGHDT and CDR2 is YNNKEL (reference sequence). The CDR3 spells CASTGIAGGNTGELFF. The CDR3 nucleotides read TGTGCCAGCACCGGCATAGCGGGGGGGAACACCGGGGAGCTGTTTTTT.

The chain uses TRBV6-4 and TRBJ2-7, with D perhaps matching TRBD2 (6 bases). CDR3 length equals 10 residues. Germline V gene data show CDR1 as MRHNA and CDR2 as SNTAGT. This chain's CDR3 is CIQGGDEQYF. The CDR3 nucleotides read TGTATCCAGGGAGGCGACGAGCAGTACTTC.

The rearrangement uses TRBV29-1 and TRBJ1-4; 8 positions agree with TRBD1. The trim removed 6 bases at V and 5 bases at J, leaving 2 bases unmatched. Germline CDR1 is SQVTM and CDR2 is ANQGSEA. This CDR3 contains 12 residues. This CDR3 reads CSVGQANEKLFF. As DNA, the CDR3 is TGCAGCGTGGGACAGGCAAATGAAAAACTGTTTTTT.

V and J are TRBV6-8 and TRBJ2-5; 8 bases map to TRBD1. CDR1 is MNHGY, CDR2 SAAAGT, per germline. With 8 bases clipped from V and 5 bases from J, the junction kept 7 bases outside the gene matches. This CDR3 is built from 13 residues. Here the CDR3 DNA reads TGTGCCAGCGGACAGGGAGTCGGGGAGACCCAGTACTTC. This sequence encodes CASGQGVGETQYF.

The rearrangement uses TRBV20-1 and TRBJ1-2, with D perhaps matching TRBD1 (5 bases). Germline V gene lookup returns CDR1 DFQATT and CDR2 SNEGSKA (reference sequence). Trimming pared 3 bases from V and 8 bases from J, leaving 19 bases between. The CDR3 sequence is 14 residues long. CDR3 bases: TGCAGTGCTAGTACGGGACTCTCCTCGGCGGGCTACACCTTC. Encoded protein: CSASTGLSSAGYTF.

The chain has TRBV5-1 and TRBJ1-1, with D hard to call. Trimming took off 4 bases at V and 2 bases at J, with 12 bases between the two ends. From germline, CDR1 is SGHRS and CDR2 YFSETQ. The CDR3 loop spans 14 amino acids. CDR3 residues: CASSGRGFNTEAFF. Here the CDR3 DNA reads TGCGCCAGCAGCGGGCGGGGATTTAACACTGAAGCTTTCTTT.